This T cell receptor beta chain was sequenced during a study of cytomegalovirus exposure and HLA in healthy donors. The CDR3 consists of 12 residues. Looked up from germline, CDR1 is SSHAT and CDR2 is FNYEAQ (reference sequence). Trimming removed 4 bases from V and 7 bases from J, with 8 bases in between. The PCR had 60 Vbeta and 13 Jbeta primers. Measured with immunoSEQ multiplex PCR; TCRdb has only the in-frame clones, and not every one. This repertoire shows about 210,000 clones, about 80% found once; its top ten account for 6%. Material: PBMCs. The origin of this receptor is a man aged 40-49 years in good health and CMV-seropositive. V is TRBV7-7 and J is TRBJ2-1; tentatively, D is TRBD2 (5 bases). The CDR3 DNA reads TGTGCCAGCAGCTCCGGGGATAATGAGCAGTTCTTC. Its protein product is CASSSGDNEQFF.